This is a list of T cell receptor beta chains from one sample in a study of CD8+ T cells in alopecia areata. Measured with immunoSEQ multiplex PCR; TCRdb has only the in-frame clones, and not every one. The profile shows about 200,000 clones, around 62% of them singletons. The sample consisted of CD4+ T cells sorted from blood, taken at week 0. Every receptor here comes from a human donor with alopecia areata. Each CDR3 is given with its conserved first and last residue. Fields, in order: CDR3 DNA, CDR3 protein, V gene, clone size, D gene, J gene. D genes are given only for firm matches. Not all rows give a size; the values are once, few, many and, for expanded clones, a class.

TGTGCCAGCAGCACCGCAGGGGATAGCAATCAGCCCCAGCATTTT | CASSTAGDSNQPQHF | TRBV5-4 | . | . | TRBJ1-5
TGTGCCAGCAGCGCTTCCTCCACATCAAATGAAAAACTGTTTTTT | CASSASSTSNEKLFF | TRBV9 | . | . | TRBJ1-4
TGCAGCGTCTTAAGCGGGACCAATCAGCCCCAGCATTTT | CSVLSGTNQPQHF | TRBV29-1 | . | . | TRBJ1-5
TGTGCCAGCCGCCCCAGGCAGGATCCGTTCTATGGCTACACCTTC | CASRPRQDPFYGYTF | TRBV27 | . | . | TRBJ1-2
TGTGCCAGCAGCGTAGGAGTGGAGGGCTACGAGCAGTACTTC | CASSVGVEGYEQYF | TRBV9 | . | . | TRBJ2-7
TGCGCCAGCAGCCAGACAGGGGTGAACACTGAAGCTTTCTTT | CASSQTGVNTEAFF | TRBV4-1 | . | TRBD1 | TRBJ1-1
TGTGCCAGCAGCCAGGACGGGGGCGGGACCGGGGAGCTGTTTTTT | CASSQDGGGTGELFF | TRBV7-9 | . | . | TRBJ2-2
TGTGCCAGCCCCGGACAGGGGTTATCTGGGGCCAACGTCCTGACTTTC | CASPGQGLSGANVLTF | TRBV18 | . | TRBD1 | TRBJ2-6
TGTGCCAGCAGCTTGTGGTTGTCTAGAGACGGCTACACCTTC | CASSLWLSRDGYTF | TRBV5-6 | few | . | TRBJ1-2
TGCAGCGTTGAAGCGCGGGGGCGAGGAACCGGGGAGCTGTTTTTT | CSVEARGRGTGELFF | TRBV29-1 | few | . | TRBJ2-2
TGTGCCTGTAACAGGGACACTGAAGCTTTCTTT | CACNRDTEAFF | TRBV30 | . | . | TRBJ1-1
TGTGCCATCAGTGGGCCGATGAACACTGAAGCTTTCTTT | CAISGPMNTEAFF | TRBV10-3 | . | . | TRBJ1-1
TGTGCCAGCAGCTATAGCGGGGCCGGGGGCACAGATACGCAGTATTTT | CASSYSGAGGTDTQYF | TRBV11-2 | . | TRBD2 | TRBJ2-3
TGCGCCAGCAGCCGGGTCATGGCTGAGCAGTTCTTC | CASSRVMAEQFF | TRBV4-1 | . | . | TRBJ2-1
TGTGCCAGCAGTTCGGCCGGCGGGGGAACCTACGAGCAGTACTTC | CASSSAGGGTYEQYF | TRBV6-6 | few | TRBD2 | TRBJ2-7
TGTGCCACCAGCAGAGATCGAGGAGTGGGCGAGACCCAGTACTTC | CATSRDRGVGETQYF | TRBV15 | . | . | TRBJ2-5
TGTGCCACCAGCCCGAGACTAGCCTCCGCCGGGGAGCTGTTTTTT | CATSPRLASAGELFF | TRBV15 | few | TRBD2 | TRBJ2-2
TGTGCCTGGAAGGAAAATGGAAGCACCATATATTTT | CAWKENGSTIYF | TRBV30 | . | . | TRBJ1-3
TGTGCCAGCAGTGAACATCCCCCGTGTTTT | CASSEHPPCF | TRBV2 | . | . | TRBJ2-3
TGTGCCTGGAGCGGTAATAGGGAACTGTTTTTT | CAWSGNRELFF | TRBV30 | few | . | TRBJ1-4